The source of this T cell receptor beta chain is a study of T cell changes during pregnancy in multiple sclerosis. The germline CDR1 and CDR2 sequences are MDHEN and SYDVKM. The CDR3 length is 12 residues. With 10 bases clipped from V and 10 bases from J, the junction kept 6 bases outside the gene matches. Profiled with immunoSEQ multiplex PCR; TCRdb holds only in-frame clones, not every one. The sample includes around 36,000 clones, around 90% of them seen just once. The sequences come from peripheral blood, collected before pregnancy. The genes are TRBV28 and TRBJ1-6; 8 bases map to TRBD1. This sequence was found in a female donor with multiple sclerosis, enrolled in a pregnancy study. This CDR3 reads CATRQGRSPLHF. CDR3 DNA sequence: TGTGCCACGCGACAGGGGAGATCACCCCTCCACTTT.